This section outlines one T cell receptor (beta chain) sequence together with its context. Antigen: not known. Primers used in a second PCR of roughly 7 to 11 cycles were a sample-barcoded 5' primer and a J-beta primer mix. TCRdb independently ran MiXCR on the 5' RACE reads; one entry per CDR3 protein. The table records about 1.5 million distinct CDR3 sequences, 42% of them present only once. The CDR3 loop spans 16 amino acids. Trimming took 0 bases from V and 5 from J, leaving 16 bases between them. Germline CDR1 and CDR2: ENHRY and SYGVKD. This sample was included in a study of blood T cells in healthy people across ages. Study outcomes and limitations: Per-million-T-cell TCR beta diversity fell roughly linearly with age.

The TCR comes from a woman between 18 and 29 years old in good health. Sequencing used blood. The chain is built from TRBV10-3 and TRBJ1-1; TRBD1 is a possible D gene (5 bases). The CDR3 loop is CAISESRQWRWTEAFF. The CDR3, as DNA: TGTGCCATCAGTGAGTCTCGACAGTGGCGCTGGACTGAAGCTTTCTTT.